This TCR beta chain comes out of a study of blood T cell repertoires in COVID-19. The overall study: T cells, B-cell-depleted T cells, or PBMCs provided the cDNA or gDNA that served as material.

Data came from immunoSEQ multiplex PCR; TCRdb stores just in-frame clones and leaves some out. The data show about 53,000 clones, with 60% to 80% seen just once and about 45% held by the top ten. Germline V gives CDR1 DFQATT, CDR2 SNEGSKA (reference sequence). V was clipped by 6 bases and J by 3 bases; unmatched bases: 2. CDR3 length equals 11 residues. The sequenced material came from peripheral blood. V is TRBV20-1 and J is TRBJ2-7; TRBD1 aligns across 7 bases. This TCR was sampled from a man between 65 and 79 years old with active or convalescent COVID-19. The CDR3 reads CSANRGYEQYF. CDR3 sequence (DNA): TGCAGTGCCAACAGGGGCTACGAGCAGTACTTC.